The 30 T cell receptor beta chains given below trace back to one sample, sequenced in a study of CD8+ T cells in alopecia areata (dated by TCRdb to the late 2010s). From alopecia areata patients, peripheral blood was collected along with lesional scalp punch biopsies. The library was made by the immunoSEQ multiplex PCR assay. RNA was extracted from all samples and reverse transcribed into cDNA as template for TCR sequencing. TCRdb carries this immuneACCESS record with in-frame sequences only. Its versions omit some clonotypes, under half of them owing to an unresolved V gene in the studies checked, with the rest unexplained. Recorded for this sample are approximately 9,800 clones; more than 65% of them occurred a single time. Together, the top ten hold approximately 16% of the sample. The source material was skin. Every receptor here comes from a human donor with alopecia areata.

This clone occurred a few times. J is TRBJ2-5 and V is TRBV7-9; 11 nucleotides align to TRBD2. V was clipped by 3 bases and J by 4 bases; unmatched bases: 7. Per the germline V gene, CDR1 is SEHNR and CDR2 is FQNEAQ (reference sequence). The CDR3 runs 16 residues. CDR3 DNA: TGTGCCAGCAGCTTTAGCGGGGGGGCGCTCCGAGAGACCCAGTACTTC. It yields the protein CASSFSGGALRETQYF.

The gene calls are TRBV23-1 and TRBJ1-6; 9 nucleotides align to TRBD1. TRBV23-1 is noted as an ORF with a role that remains uncertain. Trimming at V came to 4 bases and at J to 10 bases, leaving 8 bases not matched to a gene. The CDR3 has 15 amino acids. The CDR3 nucleotides are TGCGCCAGCAGTCTCCCGGGACAGGGAAACTCACCCCTCCACTTT. Its protein product is CASSLPGQGNSPLHF.

The J gene is TRBJ1-2, the V gene TRBV28, with TRBD1 matching over 8 bases. The J segment lost 4 bases and the V segment lost 5 bases, leaving 6 bases of the junction unmatched. Germline V gene lookup returns CDR1 MDHEN and CDR2 SYDVKM. This CDR3 region has 14 residues. CDR3 in DNA: TGTGCCAGCAGTCAGGGGGCGTCCGCCTATGGCTACACCTTC. This gives the protein CASSQGASAYGYTF.

This clone was observed a handful of times. V usage is TRBV7-2 and J usage is TRBJ2-7; no clear D gene. V was pared by 5 bases and J by 12 bases, with 17 bases between. In germline, CDR1 is SGHTA, CDR2 FQGNSA. This CDR3 spans 12 amino acids. CDR3 sequence (DNA): TGTGCCAGCAGCGCCCTAAATGAACGGCCGTACTTC. Its translation: CASSALNERPYF.

This clone was found once. This sequence joins TRBV5-1 and TRBJ2-3; 7 bases match TRBD2. CDR1 is SGHRS, CDR2 YFSETQ, per germline. The CDR3 loop spans 15 amino acids. V lost 0 bases to trimming and J lost 2 bases; unmatched junction nucleotides: 3. The CDR3 sequence is CASSLGGSSTDTQYF. CDR3 DNA: TGCGCCAGCAGCTTGGGCGGGAGTTCCACAGATACGCAGTATTTT. The variable domain in full, with the rest retrieved from reference TRBV5-1 and TRBJ2-3, is KAGVTQTPRYLIKTRGQQVTLSCSPISGHRSVSWYQQTPGQGLQFLFEYFSETQRNKGNFPGRFSGRQFSNSRSEMNVSTLELGDSALYLCASSLGGSSTDTQYFGPGTRLTVL.

The chain has TRBV11-2 and TRBJ2-3; D unresolved. Trimming removed 5 bases at V and 6 bases at J, with 15 bases between. Germline CDR1 reads SGHAT; CDR2 reads FQNNGV. The CDR3 runs 14 residues. Here the CDR3 reads CASSTAPGRDTQYF. Here the CDR3 DNA reads TGTGCCAGCAGCACCGCCCCCGGGCGGGATACGCAGTATTTT.

The rearrangement uses TRBV11-2 and TRBJ1-1, with 10 positions matching TRBD1. From germline, CDR1 is SGHAT and CDR2 FQNNGV. The CDR3 is 17 amino acids. The junction had 9 bases not matched to a gene; V was cut back by 4 bases and J by 1 base. CDR3 region: CASSSPRDRGWNTEAFF. The CDR3 bases are TGTGCCAGCAGCTCCCCCCGGGACAGGGGATGGAACACTGAAGCTTTCTTT. Filled out from reference TRBV11-2 and TRBJ1-1, the complete variable domain reads EAGVAQSPRYKIIEKRQSVAFWCNPISGHATLYWYQQILGQGPKLLIQFQNNGVVDDSQLPKDRFSAERLKGVDSTLKIQPAKLEDSAVYLCASSSPRDRGWNTEAFFGQGTRLTVV.

CDR3 sequence: CASSPPWDQGGYTF. DNA for the CDR3: TGTGCCAGCTCACCACCCTGGGACCAAGGGGGCTACACCTTC. This chain uses TRBV18 with TRBJ1-2, with D perhaps matching TRBD1 (5 bases). The CDR3 has 14 residues. V was pared by 0 bases and J by 8 bases, with 13 bases between. Germline loops: CDR1 KGHSH, CDR2 LQKENI.

This clone was observed a handful of times. V is TRBV5-1 and J is TRBJ2-5; TRBD2 is a possible D gene (6 bases). CDR1 and CDR2 (germline): SGHRS, YFSETQ. CDR3 length equals 14 residues. Trimming pared 4 bases from V and 4 bases from J, leaving 14 bases between. The chain's CDR3 is CASSPGTVGETQYF. CDR3 DNA sequence: TGCGCCAGCAGCCCAGGGACTGTGGGAGAGACCCAGTACTTC.

V is TRBV7-2 and J is TRBJ2-2; 9 bases fit TRBD1. J was trimmed by 4 bases and V by 7 bases; bases with no gene match: 10. CDR3 length equals 16 residues. Germline V gives CDR1 SGHTA, CDR2 FQGNSA. CDR3 sequence reads: CASIDRTGVATGELFF. The CDR3 nucleotides are TGTGCCAGCATCGACCGGACAGGGGTTGCCACCGGGGAGCTGTTTTTT.

V usage is TRBV4-2 and J usage is TRBJ1-5; TRBD1 is a possible D gene (5 bases). In germline, CDR1 is LGHNA, CDR2 YNFKEQ. The CDR3 is 16 residues long. Trimming pared 0 bases from V and 4 bases from J, leaving 13 bases between. Here the CDR3 DNA reads TGTGCCAGCAGCCAAGAGGGAGTGGAGGGGAATCAGCCCCAGCATTTT. Protein: CASSQEGVEGNQPQHF.

This clone showed up just a few times. The V gene is TRBV15, the J gene TRBJ2-1, with D hard to call. Looked up from germline, CDR1 is LNHNV and CDR2 is YYDKDF (reference sequence). The V and J ends lost 0 bases and 8 bases respectively, with 11 bases between them. This CDR3 is 14 amino acids long. CDR3 residues: CATSRDLASDEQFF. The CDR3 DNA follows: TGTGCCACCAGCAGAGATCTGGCTTCTGATGAGCAGTTCTTC. Looking up the rest from reference TRBV15 and TRBJ2-1 gives the full variable domain: DAMVIQNPRYQVTQFGKPVTLSCSQTLNHNVMYWYQQKSSQAPKLLFHYYDKDFNNEADTPDNFQSRRPNTSFCFLDIRSPGLGDTAMYLCATSRDLASDEQFFGPGTRLTVL.

The V and J genes are TRBV28 and TRBJ1-2; possibly TRBD1 for D (6 bases). The CDR3 covers 16 residues. Germline assignment: CDR1 MDHEN and CDR2 SYDVKM. Deletions cut 7 bases from V and 5 bases from J, with 23 bases between. CDR3 bases: TGTGCCAGCAATCCTACGGGGGGGCGCCTGGGATATGGCTACACCTTC. This encodes CASNPTGGRLGYGYTF.

The chain has TRBV15 and TRBJ2-7, with TRBD1 matching 8 bases. This CDR3 has 14 amino acids. The J segment lost 4 bases and the V segment lost 6 bases, leaving 8 bases of the junction unmatched. CDR1 and CDR2 from the germline V gene are LNHNV and YYDKDF (reference sequence). The CDR3 protein is CATSIGQGVYEQYF. The CDR3 DNA reads TGTGCCACCAGTATAGGACAGGGTGTTTACGAGCAGTACTTC. The full variable domain, its missing parts supplied by reference TRBV15 and TRBJ2-7, is DAMVIQNPRYQVTQFGKPVTLSCSQTLNHNVMYWYQQKSSQAPKLLFHYYDKDFNNEADTPDNFQSRRPNTSFCFLDIRSPGLGDTAMYLCATSIGQGVYEQYFGPGTRLTVT.

The rearrangement uses TRBV7-9 and TRBJ2-3; D might be TRBD1 (5 bases). Germline CDR1 and CDR2: SEHNR and FQNEAQ (reference sequence). CDR3 length equals 15 residues. V lost 4 bases and J lost 4, with 15 bases in between. CDR3 sequence (DNA): TGTGCCAGCAGCTCGAATCAGGGTTTCGCAGATACGCAGTATTTT. It specifies CASSSNQGFADTQYF. The full variable domain, completed using reference TRBV7-9 and TRBJ2-3, is DTGVSQNPRHKITKRGQNVTFRCDPISEHNRLYWYRQTLGQGPEFLTYFQNEAQLEKSRLLSDRFSAERPKGSFSTLEIQRTEQGDSAMYLCASSSNQGFADTQYFGPGTRLTVL.

This chain connects TRBV7-2 to TRBJ2-3; 9 bases are a match to TRBD2. J was trimmed by 0 bases and V by 2 bases; bases with no gene match: 9. The CDR3 is made up of 18 amino acids. From germline, CDR1 is SGHTA and CDR2 FQGNSA. CDR3 nucleotides: TGTGCCAGCAGCTTAACGAAAGCGGGAGGCCTTAGCACAGATACGCAGTATTTT. Residues: CASSLTKAGGLSTDTQYF.

The sample holds a few counts of this clone. The chain combines TRBV7-9 with TRBJ1-2; TRBD1 aligns across 9 bases. With V trimmed by 5 bases and J by 4 bases, 8 bases remained unmatched. The germline gives CDR1 SEHNR, CDR2 FQNEAQ (reference sequence). CDR3 size: 15 residues. CDR3 protein: CASSLLTGGSYGYTF. The DNA for the CDR3 is TGTGCCAGCAGCCTACTTACAGGGGGCAGCTATGGCTACACCTTC. The whole variable domain, remainder taken from reference TRBV7-9 and TRBJ1-2, is DTGVSQNPRHKITKRGQNVTFRCDPISEHNRLYWYRQTLGQGPEFLTYFQNEAQLEKSRLLSDRFSAERPKGSFSTLEIQRTEQGDSAMYLCASSLLTGGSYGYTFGSGTRLTVV.

This chain links TRBV5-4 with TRBJ1-4; D ambiguous. The CDR3 contains 14 residues. The germline gives CDR1 SGHNT, CDR2 YYREEE (reference sequence). The ends were cut back, 5 bases at V and 4 bases at J, with 12 bases in the middle. The CDR3 sequence is CASRGPADNEKLFF. In nucleotides, the CDR3 is TGTGCCAGCAGGGGCCCGGCCGATAATGAAAAACTGTTTTTT.

V gene TRBV27 combines with J gene TRBJ2-5; D not certain. Near its end, the DNA agrees better with TRBJ2-7, so the J call may be wrong. The V gene's germline CDR1 is MNHEY and CDR2 SMNVEV (reference sequence). The CDR3 spans 14 residues. CDR3 loop: CASSPVTFSYEQYF. CDR3 in DNA: TGTGCCAGCAGTCCGGTGACATTCTCCTACGAGCAGTACTTC.

This rearrangement joins TRBV30 to TRBJ2-2, with 8 bases matching TRBD1. Germline V gives CDR1 GTSNPN, CDR2 SVGIG (reference sequence). V shed 3 bases, J shed 3 bases, and the junction held 6 bases outside the gene matches. The CDR3 length is 15 residues. CDR3 nucleotides: TGTGCCTGGAGCCGTGGGACAGGAGACACCGGGGAGCTGTTTTTT. This gives the protein CAWSRGTGDTGELFF.

This clone was detected only once. Compared with germline, one end of the junction differs, possibly owing to a read error. The V call is TRBV4-2, the J call TRBJ1-2; no clear D. Germline CDR1 LGHNA, CDR2 YNFKEQ. CDR3 length equals 14 residues. As DNA, the CDR3 is TGTGCCAGCAGCCAAGATATAGGTCACTATGGCTGCACCTTC. This encodes CASSQDIGHYGCTF.

This clone has just a few counts. This chain joins TRBV14 and TRBJ1-1; unclear D gene. Looked up from germline, CDR1 is SGHDN and CDR2 is FVKESK. Trimming pared 0 bases from V and 10 bases from J, leaving 12 bases between. This CDR3 contains 13 residues. The CDR3 DNA sequence: TGTGCCAGCAGCCAAGAATTCCAAGGACGAGCTTTCTTT. This encodes CASSQEFQGRAFF.

This clone was seen a handful of times. This chain joins TRBV9 and TRBJ2-3; 11 bases fit TRBD2. The germline gives CDR1 SGDLS, CDR2 YYNGEE. V dropped 2 bases and J dropped 3; count of bases not matched to a gene: 8. This CDR3 comprises 17 residues. The CDR3 coding sequence is TGTGCCAGCAGCGTTGGAGGGCTAGCGGGAGGAACAGATACGCAGTATTTT. It specifies CASSVGGLAGGTDTQYF.

This sequence joins TRBV27 and TRBJ2-1, with TRBD2 matching over 8 bases. This CDR3 region has 14 residues. V shed 6 bases, J shed 5 bases, and the junction held 6 bases outside the gene matches. Germline CDR1 is MNHEY and CDR2 is SMNVEV (reference sequence). The CDR3 here is CASRLGGANNEQFF. The CDR3 DNA sequence: TGTGCCAGCAGACTCGGGGGGGCCAACAATGAGCAGTTCTTC.

This clone was seen only a few times. V gene TRBV29-1 combines with J gene TRBJ2-1, with D perhaps matching TRBD2 (5 bases). The CDR3 sequence is 13 residues long. CDR1 is SQVTM, CDR2 ANQGSEA, per germline. Trimming cost V 5 bases and J 9 bases, with 17 bases left between them. The CDR3 region has the DNA TGCAGCGTTCGGGCGATGCTAGGGAGTGAGCAGTTCTTC. Protein: CSVRAMLGSEQFF.

The chain is built from TRBV7-6 and TRBJ1-5; tentative D call: TRBD1 (5 bases). This CDR3 has 17 amino acids. Trimming cost V 2 bases and J 5 bases, with 19 bases left between them. The germline CDR1 and CDR2 sequences are SGHVS and FNYEAQ. The CDR3 protein is CASSLFGGSGLHQPQHF. CDR3 DNA: TGTGCCAGCAGCTTATTTGGTGGTTCGGGGCTCCATCAGCCCCAGCATTTT.

V is TRBV7-2 and J is TRBJ1-2; possibly TRBD1 for D (5 bases). Germline V CDR1 and CDR2: SGHTA, FQGNSA. This CDR3 is built from 15 residues. Trimming stripped 0 bases from V and 3 bases from J, with 11 bases between. CDR3 nucleotides: TGTGCCAGCAGCTTAGCCCGACAGCGGGACTATGGCTACACCTTC. Residues: CASSLARQRDYGYTF.

The chain employs TRBV9 and TRBJ2-1; perhaps TRBD1 as D (5 bases). The germline V and J ends were trimmed by 0 bases and 7 bases, with 5 bases remaining between them. This CDR3 has 12 amino acids. Germline CDR1 is SGDLS and CDR2 is YYNGEE. DNA for the CDR3: TGTGCCAGCAGCGTAGAGGGGAATGAGCAGTTCTTC. It yields the protein CASSVEGNEQFF.

This chain connects TRBV7-2 to TRBJ2-7, with 9 positions matching TRBD2. The CDR3 has 15 amino acids. V shed 3 bases, J shed 3 bases, and the junction held 6 bases outside the gene matches. Germline V gives CDR1 SGHTA, CDR2 FQGNSA. The CDR3 region is CASSFAGGAIYEQYF. The CDR3 region has the DNA TGTGCCAGCAGCTTCGCGGGAGGGGCTATCTACGAGCAGTACTTC.

This clone has just a few counts. CDR3 loop: CSVVGINYGYTF. CDR3 nucleotides: TGCAGCGTTGTAGGGATTAACTATGGCTACACCTTC. The chain links TRBV29-1 to TRBJ1-2; D gene unclear. The V and J ends lost 4 bases and 1 base respectively, with 7 bases between them. Germline V lookup: CDR1 SQVTM, CDR2 ANQGSEA. This CDR3 contains 12 residues.